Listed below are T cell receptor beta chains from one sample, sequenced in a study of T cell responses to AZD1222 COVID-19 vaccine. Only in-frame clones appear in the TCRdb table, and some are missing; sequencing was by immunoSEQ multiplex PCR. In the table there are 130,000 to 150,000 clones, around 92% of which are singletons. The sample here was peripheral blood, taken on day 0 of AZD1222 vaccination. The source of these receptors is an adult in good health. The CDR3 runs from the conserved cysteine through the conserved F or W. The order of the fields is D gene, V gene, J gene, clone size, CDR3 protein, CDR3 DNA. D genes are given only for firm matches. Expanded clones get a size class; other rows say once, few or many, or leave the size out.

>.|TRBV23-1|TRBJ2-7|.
CASSPEEGSYEQYF
TGCGCCAGCAGTCCAGAGGAGGGTAGCTACGAGCAGTACTTC
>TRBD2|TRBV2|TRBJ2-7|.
CASRLLAGAYEQYF
TGTGCCAGCAGGCTACTAGCGGGCGCCTACGAGCAGTACTTC
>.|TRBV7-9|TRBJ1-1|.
CASSLGAGMRTEAFF
TGTGCCAGCAGCTTAGGGGCCGGGATGAGGACTGAAGCTTTCTTT
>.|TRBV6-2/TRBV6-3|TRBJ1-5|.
CASSPLGRNQPQHF
TGTGCCAGCAGCCCCCTTGGACGGAATCAGCCCCAGCATTTT
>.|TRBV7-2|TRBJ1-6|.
CASSLAWGDPLHF
TGTGCCAGCAGCCTAGCCTGGGGGGACCCCCTCCACTTT
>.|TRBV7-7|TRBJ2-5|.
CASSLAATTTETQYF
TGTGCTAGCAGCTTAGCCGCGACTACAACAGAGACCCAGTACTTC
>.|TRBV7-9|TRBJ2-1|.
CASSLLPGLPGRYNEQFF
TGTGCCAGCAGCCTACTTCCCGGACTTCCGGGGCGGTACAATGAGCAGTTCTTC
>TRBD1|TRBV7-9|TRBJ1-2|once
CASSLPAGQGGGYTF
TGTGCCAGCAGCTTACCCGCAGGACAGGGTGGGGGCTACACCTTC
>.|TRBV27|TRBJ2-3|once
CASSFAREPFTDTQYF
TGTGCCAGCAGTTTTGCCCGGGAACCCTTCACAGATACGCAGTATTTT
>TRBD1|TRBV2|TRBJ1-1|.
CASSGGTAIAEAFF
TGTGCCAGCAGTGGCGGGACAGCGATCGCTGAAGCTTTCTTT
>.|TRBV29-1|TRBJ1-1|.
CSVAMGYTEAFF
TGCAGCGTTGCTATGGGCTACACTGAAGCTTTCTTT
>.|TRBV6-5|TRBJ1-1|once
CASTTLRVDTEAFF
TGTGCCAGCACTACCCTACGGGTAGACACTGAAGCTTTCTTT
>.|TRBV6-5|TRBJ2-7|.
CASRTGTLSSYEQYF
TGTGCCAGCAGAACCGGGACACTAAGCTCCTACGAGCAGTACTTC
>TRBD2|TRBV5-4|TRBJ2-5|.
CASSLTTSPQETQYF
TGTGCCAGCAGCCTGACGACTAGCCCACAAGAGACCCAGTACTTC
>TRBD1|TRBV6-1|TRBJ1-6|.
CASSEAGQGDATRPPLHF
TGTGCCAGCAGTGAAGCGGGACAGGGGGATGCTACCCGGCCACCCCTCCACTTT
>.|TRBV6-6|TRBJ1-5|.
CASSYAYGNQPQHF
TGTGCCAGCAGTTACGCCTACGGTAATCAGCCCCAGCATTTT